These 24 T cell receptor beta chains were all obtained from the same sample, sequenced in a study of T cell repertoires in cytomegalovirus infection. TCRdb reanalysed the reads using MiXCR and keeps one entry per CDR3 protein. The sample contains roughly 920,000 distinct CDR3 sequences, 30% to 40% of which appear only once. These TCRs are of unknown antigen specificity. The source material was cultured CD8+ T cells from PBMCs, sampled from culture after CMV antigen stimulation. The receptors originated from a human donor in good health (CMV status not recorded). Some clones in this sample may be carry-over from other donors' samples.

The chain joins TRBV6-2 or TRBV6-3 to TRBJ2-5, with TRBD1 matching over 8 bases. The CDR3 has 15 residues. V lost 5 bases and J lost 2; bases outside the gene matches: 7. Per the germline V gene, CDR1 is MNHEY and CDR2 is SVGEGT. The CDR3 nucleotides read TGTGCCAGCAGTCCTCTGGGACAGGTACAAGAGACCCAGTACTTC. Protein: CASSPLGQVQETQYF.

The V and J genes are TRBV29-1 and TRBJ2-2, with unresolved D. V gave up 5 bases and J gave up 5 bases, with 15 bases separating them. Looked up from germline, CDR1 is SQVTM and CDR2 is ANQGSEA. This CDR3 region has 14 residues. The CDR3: CSVYPGLRTGELFF. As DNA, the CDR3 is TGCAGCGTTTATCCGGGCCTGAGGACCGGGGAGCTGTTTTTT.

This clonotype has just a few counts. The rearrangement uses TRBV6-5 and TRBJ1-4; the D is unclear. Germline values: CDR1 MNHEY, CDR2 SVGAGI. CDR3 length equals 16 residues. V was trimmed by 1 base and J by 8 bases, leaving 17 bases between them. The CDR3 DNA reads TGTGCCAGCAGTTACTTTACCTCTCCCGGCCAGGAAAAACTGTTTTTT. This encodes CASSYFTSPGQEKLFF.

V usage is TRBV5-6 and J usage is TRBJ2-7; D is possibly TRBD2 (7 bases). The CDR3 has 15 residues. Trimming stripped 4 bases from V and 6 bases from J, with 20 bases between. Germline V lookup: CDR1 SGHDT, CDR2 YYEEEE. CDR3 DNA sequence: TGTGCCAGCAGCCCGTTCGGGGGCGGGGGCGCCGAGCAGTACGTC. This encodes CASSPFGGGGAEQYV.

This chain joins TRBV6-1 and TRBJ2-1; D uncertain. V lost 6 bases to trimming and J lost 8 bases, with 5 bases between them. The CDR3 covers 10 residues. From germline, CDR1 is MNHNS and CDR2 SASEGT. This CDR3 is CASRSYEQFF. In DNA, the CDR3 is TGTGCCAGCAGATCATATGAGCAGTTCTTC.

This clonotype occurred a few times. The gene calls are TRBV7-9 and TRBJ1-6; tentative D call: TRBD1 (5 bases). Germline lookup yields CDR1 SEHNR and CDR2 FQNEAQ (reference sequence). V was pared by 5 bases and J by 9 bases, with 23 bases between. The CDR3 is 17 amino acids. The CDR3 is CASSVESREFGRSPLHF. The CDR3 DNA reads TGTGCCAGCAGCGTAGAGTCCAGGGAGTTCGGACGTTCACCCCTCCACTTT.

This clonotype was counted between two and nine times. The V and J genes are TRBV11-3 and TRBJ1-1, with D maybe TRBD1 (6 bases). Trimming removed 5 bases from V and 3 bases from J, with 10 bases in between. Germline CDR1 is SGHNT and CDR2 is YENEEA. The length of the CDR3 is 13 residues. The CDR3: CASSRGTYTEAFF. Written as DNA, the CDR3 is TGTGCCAGCAGCAGGGGGACGTACACTGAAGCTTTCTTT.

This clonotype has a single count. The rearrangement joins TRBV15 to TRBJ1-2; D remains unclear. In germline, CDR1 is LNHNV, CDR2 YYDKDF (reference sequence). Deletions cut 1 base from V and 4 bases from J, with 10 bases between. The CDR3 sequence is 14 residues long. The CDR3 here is CATSRVDGAYGYTF. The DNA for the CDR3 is TGTGCCACCAGCAGAGTTGATGGAGCCTATGGCTACACCTTC.

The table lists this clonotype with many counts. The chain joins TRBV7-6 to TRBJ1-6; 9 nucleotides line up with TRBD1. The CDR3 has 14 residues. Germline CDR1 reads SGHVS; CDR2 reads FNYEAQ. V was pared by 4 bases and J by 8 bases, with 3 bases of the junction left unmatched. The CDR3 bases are TGTGCCAGCAGCTGGACAGGGGACGATTCACCCCTCCACTTT. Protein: CASSWTGDDSPLHF.

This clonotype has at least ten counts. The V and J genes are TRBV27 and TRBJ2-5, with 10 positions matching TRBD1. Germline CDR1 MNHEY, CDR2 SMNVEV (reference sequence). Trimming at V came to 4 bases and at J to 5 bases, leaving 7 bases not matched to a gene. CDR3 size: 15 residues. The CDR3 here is CASSSGTGVGETQYF. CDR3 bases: TGTGCCAGCAGTTCCGGGACAGGGGTTGGGGAGACCCAGTACTTC.

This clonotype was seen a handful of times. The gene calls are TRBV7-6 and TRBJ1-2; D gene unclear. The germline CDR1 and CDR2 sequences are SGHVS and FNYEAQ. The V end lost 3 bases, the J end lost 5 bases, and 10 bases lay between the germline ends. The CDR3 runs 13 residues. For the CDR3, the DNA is TGTGCCAGCAGCTTCGGCGTGGGGTATGGCTACACCTTC. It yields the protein CASSFGVGYGYTF.

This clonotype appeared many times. CDR3: CASSQILGSYEQYF. DNA of the CDR3: TGTGCCAGCAGCCAAATACTGGGCTCCTACGAGCAGTACTTC. The chain joins TRBV7-2 to TRBJ2-7; D is unclear. The V end was cut by 5 bases, the J end by 0 bases, with 11 bases between. CDR1 and CDR2 (germline): SGHTA, FQGNSA. The CDR3 spans 14 residues.

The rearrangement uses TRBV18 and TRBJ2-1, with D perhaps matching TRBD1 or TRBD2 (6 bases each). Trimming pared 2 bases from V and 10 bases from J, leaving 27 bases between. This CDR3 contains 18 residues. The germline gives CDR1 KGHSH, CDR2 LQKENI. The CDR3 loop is CASSPNFSAILRGEEQFF. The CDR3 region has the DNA TGTGCCAGCTCACCAAATTTCTCAGCCATCCTTAGGGGGGAAGAGCAGTTCTTC.

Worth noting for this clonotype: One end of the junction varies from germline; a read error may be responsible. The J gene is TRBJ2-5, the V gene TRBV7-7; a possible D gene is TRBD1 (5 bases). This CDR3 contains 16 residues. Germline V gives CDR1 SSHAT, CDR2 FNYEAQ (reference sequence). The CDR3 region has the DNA TGTGCTAGCAGCCCAAGGGTCGGCAGGGAAAGGGAGACCCAGTACTTC. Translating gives CASSPRVGRERETQYF.

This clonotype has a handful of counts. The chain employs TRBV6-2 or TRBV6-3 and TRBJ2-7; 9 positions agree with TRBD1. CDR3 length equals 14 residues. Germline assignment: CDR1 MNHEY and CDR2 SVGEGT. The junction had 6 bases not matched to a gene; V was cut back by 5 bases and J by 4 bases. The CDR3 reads CASSPGQGVYEQYV. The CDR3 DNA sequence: TGTGCCAGCAGTCCGGGACAGGGAGTTTACGAGCAGTACGTC.

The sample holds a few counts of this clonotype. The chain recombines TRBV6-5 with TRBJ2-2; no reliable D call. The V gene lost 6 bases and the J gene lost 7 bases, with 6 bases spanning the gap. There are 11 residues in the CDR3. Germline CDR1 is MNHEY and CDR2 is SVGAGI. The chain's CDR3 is CASRWGGELFF. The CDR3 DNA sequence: TGTGCCAGCAGATGGGGCGGGGAGCTGTTTTTT.

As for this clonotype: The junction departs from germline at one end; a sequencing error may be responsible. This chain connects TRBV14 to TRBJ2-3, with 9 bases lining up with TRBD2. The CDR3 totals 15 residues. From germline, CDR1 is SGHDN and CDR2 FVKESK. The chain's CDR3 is CTSSHWRGGLIEQYF. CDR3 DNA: TGTACCAGTAGCCATTGGCGGGGGGGTCTCATCGAGCAGTATTTT.

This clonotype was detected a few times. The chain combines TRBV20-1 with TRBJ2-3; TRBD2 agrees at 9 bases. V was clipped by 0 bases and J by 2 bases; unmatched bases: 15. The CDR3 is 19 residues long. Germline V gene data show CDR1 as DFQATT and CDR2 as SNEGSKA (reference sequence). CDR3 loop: CSARDGGPLAGTYTDTQYF. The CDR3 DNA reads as TGCAGTGCTAGAGATGGCGGGCCCCTAGCGGGGACCTACACAGATACGCAGTATTTT.

CDR3 bases: TGTGCCAGCAGCTCCCGGGACCACGGCTATGAGCAGTTCTTC. Encoded protein: CASSSRDHGYEQFF. The chain combines TRBV7-8 with TRBJ2-1; D is possibly TRBD1 or TRBD2 (5 bases each). The CDR3 spans 14 residues. V lost 4 bases to trimming and J lost 8 bases, with 15 bases between them. CDR1 is SGHVS, CDR2 FQNEAQ, per germline.

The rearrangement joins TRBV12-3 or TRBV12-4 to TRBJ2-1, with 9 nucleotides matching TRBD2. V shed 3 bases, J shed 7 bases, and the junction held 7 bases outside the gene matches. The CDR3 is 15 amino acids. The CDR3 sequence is CASSFGGGAPNEQFF. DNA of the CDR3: TGTGCCAGCAGTTTCGGCGGGGGGGCACCAAATGAGCAGTTCTTC.

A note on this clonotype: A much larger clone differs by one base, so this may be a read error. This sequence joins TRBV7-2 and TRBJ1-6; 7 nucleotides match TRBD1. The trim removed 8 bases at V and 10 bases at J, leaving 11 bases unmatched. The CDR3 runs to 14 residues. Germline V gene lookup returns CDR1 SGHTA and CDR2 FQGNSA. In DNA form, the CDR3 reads TGTGCCAGCGGCCTGACAGGGTCAGGGTCACCCCTCCACTTT. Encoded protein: CASGLTGSGSPLHF.

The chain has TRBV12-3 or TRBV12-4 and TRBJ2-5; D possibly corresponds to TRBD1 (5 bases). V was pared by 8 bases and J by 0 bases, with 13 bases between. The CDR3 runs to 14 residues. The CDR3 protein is CASRIRENQETQYF. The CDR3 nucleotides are TGTGCCAGCCGCATCAGGGAAAACCAAGAGACCCAGTACTTC.

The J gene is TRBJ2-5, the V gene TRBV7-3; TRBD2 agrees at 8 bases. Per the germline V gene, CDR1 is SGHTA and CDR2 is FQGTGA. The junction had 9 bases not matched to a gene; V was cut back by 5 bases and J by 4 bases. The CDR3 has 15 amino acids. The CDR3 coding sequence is TGTGCCAGCAGCCCGTCCCCGGGGGGGGGAGAGACCCAGTACTTC. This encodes CASSPSPGGGETQYF.

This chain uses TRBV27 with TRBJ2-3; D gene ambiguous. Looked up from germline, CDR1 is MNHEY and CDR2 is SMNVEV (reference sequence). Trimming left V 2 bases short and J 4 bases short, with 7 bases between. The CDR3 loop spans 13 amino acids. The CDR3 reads CASSLDPADTQYF. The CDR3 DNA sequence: TGTGCCAGCAGTTTAGACCCAGCAGATACGCAGTATTTT.